The entry that follows covers one T cell receptor beta chain sequence. What it binds is not known. This sample is part of a study of T-cell memory formation after mild COVID-19. At the level of the study: TCR clusters largely stayed donor specific. Notes on the study in general: Among clones peaking at day 37 in the second wave, SARS-CoV-2 specificity remained unconfirmed. The finding that pre-infection memory included some responding clones suggested that cross-reactive memory joined.

CDR3 length: 14 residues. Germline V gene lookup returns CDR1 DFQATT and CDR2 SNEGSKA (reference sequence). Trimming took 5 bases from V and 5 from J, leaving 13 bases between them. TCR alpha and TCR beta cDNA libraries carrying sample barcodes and UMIs were produced by 5'RACE using constant-segment primers. One entry per CDR3 protein, called by TCRdb with MiXCR from the 5' RACE reads. The data contain approximately 340,000 distinct CDR3 sequences, about 15% of them seen just once; the ten biggest clones take up 20% to 25%. The sample consisted of PBMCs or a T cell subset sorted from them (not recorded which). This TCR came from a man aged 18 to 29 who had mild COVID-19 (a few samples of this study predate the infection). Cell type and time point are not known. The chain employs TRBV20-1 and TRBJ1-6; D is perhaps TRBD1 (6 bases). The CDR3 nucleotides are TGCAGTGCTTCCACGACAGGCGATAATTCACCCCTCCACTTT. As protein: CSASTTGDNSPLHF.